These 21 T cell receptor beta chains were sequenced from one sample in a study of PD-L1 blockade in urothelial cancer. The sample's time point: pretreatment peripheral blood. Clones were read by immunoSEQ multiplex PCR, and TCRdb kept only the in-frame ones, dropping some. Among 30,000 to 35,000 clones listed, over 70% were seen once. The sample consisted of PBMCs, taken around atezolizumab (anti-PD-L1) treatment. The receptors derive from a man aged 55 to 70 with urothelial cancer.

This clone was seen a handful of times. The CDR3 spells CATGSGRAGNEQFF. In nucleotides, the CDR3 is TGTGCCACCGGTAGCGGGAGGGCCGGGAATGAGCAGTTCTTC. The chain is built from TRBV27 and TRBJ2-1; TRBD2 matches at 11 bases. CDR1 MNHEY and CDR2 SMNVEV come from the germline V gene (reference sequence). V was clipped by 10 bases and J by 7 bases; unmatched bases: 9. The CDR3 length is 14 residues.

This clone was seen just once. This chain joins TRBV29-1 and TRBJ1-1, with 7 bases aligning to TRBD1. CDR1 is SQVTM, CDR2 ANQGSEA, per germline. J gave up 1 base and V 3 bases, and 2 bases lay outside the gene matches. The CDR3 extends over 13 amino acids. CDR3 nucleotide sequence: TGCAGCGTTGATGACAGGGCGAACACTGAAGCTTTCTTT. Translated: CSVDDRANTEAFF.

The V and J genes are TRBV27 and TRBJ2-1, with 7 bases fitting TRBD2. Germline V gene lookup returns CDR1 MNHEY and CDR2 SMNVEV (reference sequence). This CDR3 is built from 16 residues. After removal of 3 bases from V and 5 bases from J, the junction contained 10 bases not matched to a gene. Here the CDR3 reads CASSFGLAVRHNEQFF. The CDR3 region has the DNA TGTGCCAGCAGTTTCGGCCTAGCGGTGAGGCACAATGAGCAGTTCTTC.

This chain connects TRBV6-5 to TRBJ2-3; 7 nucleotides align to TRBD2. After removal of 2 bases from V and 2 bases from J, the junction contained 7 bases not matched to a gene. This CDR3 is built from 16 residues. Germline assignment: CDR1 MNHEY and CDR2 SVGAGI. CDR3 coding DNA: TGTGCCAGCAGTTACGGCGGGAGCGGGACCACAGATACGCAGTATTTT. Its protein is CASSYGGSGTTDTQYF.

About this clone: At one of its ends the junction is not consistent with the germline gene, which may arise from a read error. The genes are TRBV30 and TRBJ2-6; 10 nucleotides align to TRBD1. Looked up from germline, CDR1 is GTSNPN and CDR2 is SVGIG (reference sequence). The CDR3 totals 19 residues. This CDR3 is CARSRTLGQGSGGANVLTF. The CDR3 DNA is TGTGCCCGGAGCAGGACCCTGGGACAGGGGAGCGGTGGGGCCAACGTCCTGACTTTC.

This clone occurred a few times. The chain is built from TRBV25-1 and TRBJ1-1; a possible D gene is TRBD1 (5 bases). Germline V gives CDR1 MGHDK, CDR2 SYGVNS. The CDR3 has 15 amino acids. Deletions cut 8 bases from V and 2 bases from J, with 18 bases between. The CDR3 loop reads CASGALGLTNTEAFF. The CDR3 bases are TGTGCCAGCGGGGCTCTCGGCCTTACCAACACTGAAGCTTTCTTT.

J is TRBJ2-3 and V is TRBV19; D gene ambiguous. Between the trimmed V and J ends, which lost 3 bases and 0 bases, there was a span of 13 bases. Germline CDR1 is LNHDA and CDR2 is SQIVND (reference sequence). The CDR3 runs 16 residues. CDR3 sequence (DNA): TGTGCCAGTAGTATCACAGTCCAGGCTAGCACAGATACGCAGTATTTT. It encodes CASSITVQASTDTQYF.

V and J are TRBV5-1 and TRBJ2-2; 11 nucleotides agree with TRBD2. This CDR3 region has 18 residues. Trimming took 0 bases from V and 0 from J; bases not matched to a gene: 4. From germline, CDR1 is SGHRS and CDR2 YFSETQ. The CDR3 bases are TGCGCCAGCAGCTTGGAGGCTAGCGGGAGGTCGAACACCGGGGAGCTGTTTTTT. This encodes CASSLEASGRSNTGELFF. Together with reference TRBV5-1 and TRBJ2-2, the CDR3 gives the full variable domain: KAGVTQTPRYLIKTRGQQVTLSCSPISGHRSVSWYQQTPGQGLQFLFEYFSETQRNKGNFPGRFSGRQFSNSRSEMNVSTLELGDSALYLCASSLEASGRSNTGELFFGEGSRLTVL.

The DNA for the CDR3 is TGTGCCAGCAGCCAGGTCGGACTAGCGGGACGAATTGACGAGCAGTACTTC. Its protein product is CASSQVGLAGRIDEQYF. The chain carries TRBV4-2 and TRBJ2-7; TRBD2 agrees at 12 bases. Trimming took 3 bases from V and 5 from J; bases not matched to a gene: 11. Germline values: CDR1 LGHNA, CDR2 YNFKEQ. CDR3 length: 17 residues.

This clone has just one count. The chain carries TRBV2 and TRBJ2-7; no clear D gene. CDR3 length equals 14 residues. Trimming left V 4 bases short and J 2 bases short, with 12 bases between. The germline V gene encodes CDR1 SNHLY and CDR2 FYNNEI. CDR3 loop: CASSVARHPYEQYF. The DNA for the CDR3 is TGTGCCAGCAGTGTAGCAAGACACCCCTACGAGCAGTACTTC.

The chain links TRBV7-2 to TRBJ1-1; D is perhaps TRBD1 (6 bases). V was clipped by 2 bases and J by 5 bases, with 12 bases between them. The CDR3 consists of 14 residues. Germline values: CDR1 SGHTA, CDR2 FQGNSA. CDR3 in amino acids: CASSLRPQGTEAFF. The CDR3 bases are TGTGCCAGCAGCTTAAGGCCACAGGGAACTGAAGCTTTCTTT.

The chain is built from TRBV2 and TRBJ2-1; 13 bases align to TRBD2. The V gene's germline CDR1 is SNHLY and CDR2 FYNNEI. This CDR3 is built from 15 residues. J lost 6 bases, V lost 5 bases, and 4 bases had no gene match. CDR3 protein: CASSLRLAGGNEQFF. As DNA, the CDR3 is TGTGCCAGCAGTCTTCGACTAGCGGGAGGCAATGAGCAGTTCTTC.

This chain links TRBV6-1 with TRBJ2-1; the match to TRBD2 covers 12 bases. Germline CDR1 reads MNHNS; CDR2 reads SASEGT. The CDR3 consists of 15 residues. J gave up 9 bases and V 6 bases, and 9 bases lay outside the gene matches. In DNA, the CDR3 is TGTGCCAGCAGCGAAAACGGGGGACTAGCGGGTGAGCAGTTCTTC. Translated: CASSENGGLAGEQFF.

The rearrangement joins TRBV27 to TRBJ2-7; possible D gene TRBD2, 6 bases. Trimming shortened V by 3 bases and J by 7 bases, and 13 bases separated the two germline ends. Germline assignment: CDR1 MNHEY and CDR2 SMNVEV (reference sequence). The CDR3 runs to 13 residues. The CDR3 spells CASSFVGSVEQYF. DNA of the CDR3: TGTGCCAGCAGTTTTGTCGGGAGCGTGGAGCAGTACTTC.

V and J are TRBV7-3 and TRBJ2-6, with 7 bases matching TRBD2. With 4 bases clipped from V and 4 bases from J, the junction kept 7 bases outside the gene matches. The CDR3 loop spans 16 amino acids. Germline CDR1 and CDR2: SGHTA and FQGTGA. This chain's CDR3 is CASSSRGGWGANVLTF. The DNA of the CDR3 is TGTGCCAGCAGCTCCCGGGGAGGGTGGGGGGCCAACGTCCTGACTTTC.

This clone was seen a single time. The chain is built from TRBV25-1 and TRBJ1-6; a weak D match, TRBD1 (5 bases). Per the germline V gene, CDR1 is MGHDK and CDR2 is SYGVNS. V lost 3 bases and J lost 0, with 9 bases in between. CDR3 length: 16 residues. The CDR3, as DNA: TGTGCCAGCAGTGACACAGGCGGCTCCTATAATTCACCCCTCCACTTT. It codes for CASSDTGGSYNSPLHF.

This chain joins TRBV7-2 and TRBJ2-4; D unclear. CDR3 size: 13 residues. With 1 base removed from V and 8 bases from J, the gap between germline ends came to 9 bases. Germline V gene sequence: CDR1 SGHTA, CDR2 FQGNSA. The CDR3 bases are TGTGCCAGCAGCTTAGGGCAGTATGACATTCAGTACTTC. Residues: CASSLGQYDIQYF. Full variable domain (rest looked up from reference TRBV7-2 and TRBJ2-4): GAGVSQSPSNKVTEKGKDVELRCDPISGHTALYWYRQSLGQGLEFLIYFQGNSAPDKSGLPSDRFSAERTGGSVSTLTIQRTQQEDSAVYLCASSLGQYDIQYFGAGTRLSVL.

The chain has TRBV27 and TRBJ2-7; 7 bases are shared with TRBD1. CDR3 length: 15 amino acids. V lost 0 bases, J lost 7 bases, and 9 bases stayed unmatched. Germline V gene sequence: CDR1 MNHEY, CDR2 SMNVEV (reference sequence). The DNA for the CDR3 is TGTGCCAGCAGTTTATCAGGGGGCGCGCGGTTAGAGCAGTACTTC. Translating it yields CASSLSGGARLEQYF.

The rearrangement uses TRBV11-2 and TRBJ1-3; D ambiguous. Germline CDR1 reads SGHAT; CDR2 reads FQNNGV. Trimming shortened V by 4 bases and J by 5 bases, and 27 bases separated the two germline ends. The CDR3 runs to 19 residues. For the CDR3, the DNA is TGTGCCAGCAGCTCCAGGTTCCAATTCATTCGGGAGGAGCGAAACACCATATATTTT. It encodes CASSSRFQFIREERNTIYF.

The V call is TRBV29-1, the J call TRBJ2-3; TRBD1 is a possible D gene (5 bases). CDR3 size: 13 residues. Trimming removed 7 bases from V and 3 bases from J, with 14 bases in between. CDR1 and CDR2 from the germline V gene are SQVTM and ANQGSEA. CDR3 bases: TGCAGCGGAGACAGTCGAGGAACAGATACGCAGTATTTT. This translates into CSGDSRGTDTQYF.

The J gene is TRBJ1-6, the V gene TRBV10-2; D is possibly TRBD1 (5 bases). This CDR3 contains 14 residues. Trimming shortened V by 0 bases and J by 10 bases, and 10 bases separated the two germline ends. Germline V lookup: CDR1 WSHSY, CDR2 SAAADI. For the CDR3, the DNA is TGCGCCAGCAGTGAGTCTGGGGGAGGATCACCCCTCCACTTT. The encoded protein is CASSESGGGSPLHF.